This entry describes one T cell receptor (beta chain). Antigen specificity is unknown. The entry originates in a study of Ad26.COV2.S vaccination and SARS-CoV-2 variants. TCRdb keeps only in-frame clones here, not all; method: immunoSEQ multiplex PCR. The sample has hundreds of thousands of clones, around 89% seen once. Trimming took 6 bases from V and 0 from J, leaving 9 bases between them. The CDR3 runs to 15 residues. Germline CDR1 reads MNHEY; CDR2 reads SMNVEV (reference sequence). Treatment noted: around 19 received Ad26.COV2.S at low or high dose, single or two shots; 5 received placebo; per-sample allocation not given. Day 63 after the first vaccine or placebo injection was the time point for sampling. General observations from the study: Spike-specific TCR breadth was greater in vaccine than placebo recipients.

This TCR was recovered from a person aged 18-60 years who received the Ad26.COV2.S COVID-19 vaccine or a placebo. The material was peripheral blood, obtained in a trial of Ad26.COV2.S vaccine versus placebo. This chain uses TRBV27 with TRBJ2-6; D ambiguous. In DNA form, the CDR3 reads TGTGCCAGCAGCTCAGTTTCCTCTGGGGCCAACGTCCTGACTTTC. It encodes CASSSVSSGANVLTF.